The 14 T cell receptor beta chains below all came from one sample that was sequenced in a study of cytomegalovirus exposure and HLA in healthy donors. TCRdb keeps only in-frame clones here, not all; method: immunoSEQ multiplex PCR. This sample has 100,000 to 150,000 clones; approximately 89% occur once, and the top ten carry about 3%. Sequencing was done on a sample of PBMCs. The receptors shown here come from a man younger than 40 in good health and CMV-seronegative.

This sequence joins TRBV5-8 and TRBJ1-1, with D hard to call. The CDR3 loop spans 15 amino acids. Germline-derived CDR1 and CDR2 are SGHTS and YDEGEE. Deletions cut 1 base from V and 0 bases from J, with 10 bases between. The CDR3 loop reads CASSLFPVMNTEAFF. The CDR3 DNA follows: TGTGCCAGCAGCTTGTTTCCAGTCATGAACACTGAAGCTTTCTTT. The whole variable domain, filled in from reference TRBV5-8 and TRBJ1-1, reads EAGVTQSPTHLIKTRGQQATLRCSPISGHTSVYWYQQALGLGLQFLLWYDEGEERNRGNFPPRFSGRQFPNYSSELNVNALELEDSALYLCASSLFPVMNTEAFFGQGTRLTVV.

The chain is built from TRBV6-6 and TRBJ2-5, with D perhaps matching TRBD2 (6 bases). The length of the CDR3 is 16 residues. The V gene's germline CDR1 is MNHNY and CDR2 SVGAGI (reference sequence). Trimming removed 1 base from V and 4 bases from J, with 16 bases in between. This CDR3 is CASSYWRVEDGETQYF. CDR3 in DNA: TGTGCCAGCAGTTACTGGAGGGTTGAGGATGGAGAGACCCAGTACTTC.

The CDR3 DNA reads as TGTGCCAGCAGCTTTTATGCGGCAGGGGGTTCCTACGAGCAGTACTTC. Translation: CASSFYAAGGSYEQYF. The V call is TRBV7-2, the J call TRBJ2-7, with TRBD1 matching 7 bases. The CDR3 runs 16 residues. V lost 3 bases and J lost 1; bases outside the gene matches: 9. Germline CDR1 is SGHTA and CDR2 is FQGNSA.

The rearrangement joins TRBV18 to TRBJ2-7; possible D gene TRBD2, 6 bases. Germline loops: CDR1 KGHSH, CDR2 LQKENI. Trimming left V 4 bases short and J 3 bases short, with 7 bases between. There are 12 residues in the CDR3. For the CDR3, the DNA is TGTGCCAGCTCACGCGGGATCTACGAGCAGTACTTC. Amino acid sequence: CASSRGIYEQYF.

The rearrangement links TRBV5-1 to TRBJ2-3; 10 bases match TRBD2. The trim removed 3 bases at V and 0 bases at J, leaving 4 bases unmatched. Germline V gene sequence: CDR1 SGHRS, CDR2 YFSETQ. CDR3 length: 16 amino acids. This chain's CDR3 is CASSYSGGISTDTQYF. The CDR3 region has the DNA TGCGCCAGCAGCTATAGCGGGGGGATTAGCACAGATACGCAGTATTTT.

The chain uses TRBV11-2 and TRBJ1-1; TRBD1 is a possible D gene (5 bases). The CDR3 spans 14 residues. Germline values: CDR1 SGHAT, CDR2 FQNNGV. Trimming removed 3 bases at V and 1 base at J, with 9 bases between. The CDR3 loop reads CASSFTGTNTEAFF. CDR3 in DNA: TGTGCCAGCAGCTTTACAGGAACGAACACTGAAGCTTTCTTT. The full variable domain, rest sourced from reference TRBV11-2 and TRBJ1-1, is EAGVAQSPRYKIIEKRQSVAFWCNPISGHATLYWYQQILGQGPKLLIQFQNNGVVDDSQLPKDRFSAERLKGVDSTLKIQPAKLEDSAVYLCASSFTGTNTEAFFGQGTRLTVV.

The chain has TRBV18 and TRBJ2-1, with 7 bases matching TRBD1. The germline CDR1 and CDR2 sequences are KGHSH and LQKENI. The V gene end was trimmed by 0 bases and the J gene end by 2 bases; junction bases not matched to a gene: 7. The CDR3 covers 17 residues. The DNA for the CDR3 is TGTGCCAGCTCACCACCGAAACATGGGACAGCCTACAATGAGCAGTTCTTC. Translation gives CASSPPKHGTAYNEQFF.

This chain links TRBV2 with TRBJ2-1; 9 bases fit TRBD2. Per the germline V gene, CDR1 is SNHLY and CDR2 is FYNNEI. J lost 8 bases, V lost 7 bases, and 6 bases had no gene match. CDR3 size: 13 residues. The CDR3 DNA sequence: TGTGCCAGCACCCAGGGACTAGCACATGAGCAGTTCTTC. The encoded protein is CASTQGLAHEQFF.

CDR3 in amino acids: CSVEQGRDIQYF. CDR3 DNA sequence: TGCAGCGTTGAACAGGGGAGAGACATTCAGTACTTC. This chain uses TRBV29-1 with TRBJ2-4, with a possible D match to TRBD1 (6 bases). The CDR3 totals 12 residues. Per the germline V gene, CDR1 is SQVTM and CDR2 is ANQGSEA. V was clipped by 2 bases and J by 8 bases, with 10 bases between them. Based on the CDR3 plus reference TRBV29-1 and TRBJ2-4, the full variable domain is SAVISQKPSRDICQRGTSLTIQCQVDSQVTMMFWYRQQPGQSLTLIATANQGSEATYESGFVIDKFPISRPNLTFSTLTVSNMSPEDSSIYLCSVEQGRDIQYFGAGTRLSVL.

This chain connects TRBV6-5 to TRBJ1-5; no definite D call. CDR3 size: 14 residues. Germline CDR1 and CDR2: MNHEY and SVGAGI. Trimming left V 4 bases short and J 1 base short, with 8 bases between. CDR3 amino acids: CASSSRGSNQPQHF. In nucleotides, the CDR3 is TGTGCCAGCAGTTCCCGCGGGAGCAATCAGCCCCAGCATTTT.

This clone was counted once. The chain couples TRBV9 to TRBJ2-7; 9 bases line up with TRBD1. This CDR3 contains 14 residues. CDR1 is SGDLS and CDR2 is YYNGEE in the germline V gene. V lost 3 bases and J lost 6; bases outside the gene matches: 7. In nucleotides, the CDR3 is TGTGCCAGCAGCGAGGGACAGGGTCAGGTCGAGCAGTACTTC. Translating gives CASSEGQGQVEQYF. The full variable domain, with the rest looked up from reference TRBV9 and TRBJ2-7, is DSGVTQTPKHLITATGQRVTLRCSPRSGDLSVYWYQQSLDQGLQFLIQYYNGEERAKGNILERFSAQQFPDLHSELNLSSLELGDSALYFCASSEGQGQVEQYFGPGTRLTVT.

Here the CDR3 DNA reads TGCGCCAGCAGCCACCCGGCCGTGGGACAGGGGTCGACTAATGAAAAACTGTTTTTT. Protein sequence: CASSHPAVGQGSTNEKLFF. The chain is built from TRBV4-1 and TRBJ1-4; 10 bases are shared with TRBD1. The CDR3 loop spans 19 amino acids. V shed 3 bases, J shed 2 bases, and the junction held 12 bases outside the gene matches. CDR1 is MGHRA, CDR2 YSYEKL, per germline.

The chain is built from TRBV18 and TRBJ2-7; 7 bases align to TRBD2. V trimming: 4 bases; J trimming: 4 bases; junction bases outside the gene matches: 10. This CDR3 is built from 15 residues. CDR1 is KGHSH and CDR2 is LQKENI in the germline V gene. The CDR3 reads CASSQSAGELYEQYF. DNA for the CDR3: TGTGCCAGCTCACAGAGCGCGGGGGAATTGTACGAGCAGTACTTC.

CDR3 bases: TGTGCCATCAGTGAGCCGGACAGGGAGGAGACCCAGTACTTC. This translates into CAISEPDREETQYF. The V call is TRBV10-3, the J call TRBJ2-5, with 8 bases matching TRBD1. V lost 2 bases, J lost 5 bases, and 4 bases stayed unmatched. From germline, CDR1 is ENHRY and CDR2 SYGVKD. This CDR3 contains 14 residues.